This TCR beta chain comes out of a study of blood T cell repertoires in COVID-19. At the level of the study: Sites across the United States, Italy and Spain contributed samples from acute and convalescent COVID-19.

Trimming took 0 bases from V and 1 from J, leaving 9 bases between them. The CDR3 spans 16 residues. The V gene's germline CDR1 is LNHNV and CDR2 YYDKDF (reference sequence). Source study methods: Reference gene primer amplification gave nucleated cell count estimates. Sequenced by immunoSEQ multiplex PCR; TCRdb stores in-frame clones only, minus some. V and J calls and clone size are copied from that table; D and trimming were computed from the DNA. The data hold 200,000 to 300,000 clones, with roughly nine tenths observed a single time. This sequence originates from a man between 60 and 75 years old who had recovered from COVID-19. J is TRBJ2-2 and V is TRBV15; tentatively, D is TRBD2 (6 bases). The sample consisted of peripheral blood. The CDR3 region is CATSREAGRNTGELFF. CDR3 nucleotide sequence: TGTGCCACCAGCAGAGAGGCGGGGCGGAACACCGGGGAGCTGTTTTTT.